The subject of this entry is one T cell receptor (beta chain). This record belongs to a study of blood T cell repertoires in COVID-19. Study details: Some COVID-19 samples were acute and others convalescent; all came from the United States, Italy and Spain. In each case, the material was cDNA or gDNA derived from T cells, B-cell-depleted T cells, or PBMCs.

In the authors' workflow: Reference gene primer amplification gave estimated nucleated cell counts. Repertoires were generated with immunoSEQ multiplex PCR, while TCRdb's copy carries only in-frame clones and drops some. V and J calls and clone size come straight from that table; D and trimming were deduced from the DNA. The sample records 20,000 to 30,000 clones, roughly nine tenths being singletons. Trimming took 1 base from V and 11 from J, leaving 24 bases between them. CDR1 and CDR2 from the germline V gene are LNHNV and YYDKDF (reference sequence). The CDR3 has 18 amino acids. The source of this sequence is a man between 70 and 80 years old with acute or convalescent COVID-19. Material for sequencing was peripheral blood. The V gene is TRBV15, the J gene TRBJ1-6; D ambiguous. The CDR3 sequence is CATSRVPRGLKPVPPLHF. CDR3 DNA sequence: TGTGCCACCAGCAGAGTGCCCCGAGGCTTAAAGCCCGTTCCACCCCTCCACTTT.